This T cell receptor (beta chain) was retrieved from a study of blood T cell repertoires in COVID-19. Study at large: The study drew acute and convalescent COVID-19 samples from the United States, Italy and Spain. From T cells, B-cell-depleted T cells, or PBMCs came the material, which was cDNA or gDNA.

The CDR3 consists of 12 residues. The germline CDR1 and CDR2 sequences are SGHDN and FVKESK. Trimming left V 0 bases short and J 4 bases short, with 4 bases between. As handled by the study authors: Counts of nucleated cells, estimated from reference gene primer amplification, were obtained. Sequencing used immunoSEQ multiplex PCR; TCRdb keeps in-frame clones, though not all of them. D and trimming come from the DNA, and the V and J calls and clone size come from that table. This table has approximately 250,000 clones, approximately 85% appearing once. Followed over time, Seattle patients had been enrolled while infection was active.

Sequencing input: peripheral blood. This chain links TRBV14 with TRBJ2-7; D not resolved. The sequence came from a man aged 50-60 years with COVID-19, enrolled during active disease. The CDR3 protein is CASSQERYEQYF. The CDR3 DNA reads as TGTGCCAGCAGCCAAGAGAGGTACGAGCAGTACTTC.